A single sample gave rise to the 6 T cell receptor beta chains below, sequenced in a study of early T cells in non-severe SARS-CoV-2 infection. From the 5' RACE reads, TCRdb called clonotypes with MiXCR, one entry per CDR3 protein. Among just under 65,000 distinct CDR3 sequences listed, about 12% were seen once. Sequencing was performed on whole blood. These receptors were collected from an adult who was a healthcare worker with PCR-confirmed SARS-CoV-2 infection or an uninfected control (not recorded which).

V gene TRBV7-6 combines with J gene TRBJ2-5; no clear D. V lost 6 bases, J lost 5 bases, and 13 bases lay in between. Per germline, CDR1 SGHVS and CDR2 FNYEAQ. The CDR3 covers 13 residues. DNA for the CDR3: TGTGCCAGCAGTTCATCGGGTATGGAGACCCAGTACTTC. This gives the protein CASSSSGMETQYF.

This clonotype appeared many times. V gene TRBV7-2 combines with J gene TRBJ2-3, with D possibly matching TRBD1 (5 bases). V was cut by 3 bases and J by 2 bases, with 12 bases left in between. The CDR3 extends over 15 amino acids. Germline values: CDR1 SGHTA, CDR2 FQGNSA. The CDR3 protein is CASSFRGSSTDTQYF. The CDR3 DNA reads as TGTGCCAGCAGCTTTAGGGGCTCCTCCACAGATACGCAGTATTTT.

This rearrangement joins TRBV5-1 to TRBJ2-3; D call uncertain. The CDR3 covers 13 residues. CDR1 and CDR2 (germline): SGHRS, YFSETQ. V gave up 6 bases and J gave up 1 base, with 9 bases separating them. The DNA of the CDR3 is TGCGCCAGCATCCCGCCAGGCACAGATACGCAGTATTTT. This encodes CASIPPGTDTQYF.

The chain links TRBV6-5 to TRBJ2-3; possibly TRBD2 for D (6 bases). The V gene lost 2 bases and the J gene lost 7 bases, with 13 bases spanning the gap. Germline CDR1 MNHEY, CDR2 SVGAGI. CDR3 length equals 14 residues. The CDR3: CASSYVGGTYTQYF. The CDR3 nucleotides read TGTGCCAGCAGTTACGTTGGGGGGACTTATACGCAGTATTTT.

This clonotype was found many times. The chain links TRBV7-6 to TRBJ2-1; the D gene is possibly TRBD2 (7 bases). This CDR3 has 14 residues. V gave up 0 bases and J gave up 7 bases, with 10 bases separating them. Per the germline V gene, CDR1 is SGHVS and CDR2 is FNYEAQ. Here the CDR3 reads CASSLAGGQNEQFF. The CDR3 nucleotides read TGTGCCAGCAGCTTAGCGGGGGGGCAGAATGAGCAGTTCTTC.

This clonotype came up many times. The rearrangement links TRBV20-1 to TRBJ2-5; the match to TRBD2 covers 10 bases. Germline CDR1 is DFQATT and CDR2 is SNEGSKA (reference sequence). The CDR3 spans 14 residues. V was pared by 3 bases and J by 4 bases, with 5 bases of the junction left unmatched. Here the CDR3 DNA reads TGCAGTGCTAGCAGCGGGGGGGCCCGAGAGACCCAGTACTTC. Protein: CSASSGGARETQYF.